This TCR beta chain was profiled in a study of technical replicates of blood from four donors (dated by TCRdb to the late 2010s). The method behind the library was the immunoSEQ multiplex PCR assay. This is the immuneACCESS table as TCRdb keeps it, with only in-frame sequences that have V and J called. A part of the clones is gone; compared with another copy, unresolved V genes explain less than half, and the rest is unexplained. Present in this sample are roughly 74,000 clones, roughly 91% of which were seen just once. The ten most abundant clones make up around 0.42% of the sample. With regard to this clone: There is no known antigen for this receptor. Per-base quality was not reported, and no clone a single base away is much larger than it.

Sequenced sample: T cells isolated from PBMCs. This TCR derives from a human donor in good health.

Here is the DNA: TGTGCCAGCAGCTTAGGGCAGAACTACAATCAGCCCCAGCATTTT. It encodes CASSLGQNYNQPQHF. In this chain, TRBV13 is recombined with TRBJ1-5; the D gene cannot be named for sure. The CDR1 and CDR2 encoded by the germline V gene (reference sequence) are PRHDT and FYEKMQ. V loses 0 bases, J loses 3 bases, and the germline ends lie 9 bases apart. The CDR3 spans 15 residues, from the cysteine through the phenylalanine. The sequence is cut down to CDR3 DNA, 45 bases in frame from base 1.